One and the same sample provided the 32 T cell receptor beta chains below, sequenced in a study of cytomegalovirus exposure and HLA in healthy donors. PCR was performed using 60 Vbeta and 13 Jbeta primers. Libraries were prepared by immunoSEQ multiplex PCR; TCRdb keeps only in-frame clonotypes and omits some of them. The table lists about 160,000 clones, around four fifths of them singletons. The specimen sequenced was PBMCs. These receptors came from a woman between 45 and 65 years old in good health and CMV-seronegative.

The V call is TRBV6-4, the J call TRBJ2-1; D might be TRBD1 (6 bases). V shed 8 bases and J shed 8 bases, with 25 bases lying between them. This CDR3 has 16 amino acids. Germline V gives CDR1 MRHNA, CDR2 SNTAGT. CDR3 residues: CASSTLGAGDLHEQFF. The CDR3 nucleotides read TGTGCCAGCTCGACGCTCGGGGCAGGGGATTTACATGAGCAGTTCTTC.

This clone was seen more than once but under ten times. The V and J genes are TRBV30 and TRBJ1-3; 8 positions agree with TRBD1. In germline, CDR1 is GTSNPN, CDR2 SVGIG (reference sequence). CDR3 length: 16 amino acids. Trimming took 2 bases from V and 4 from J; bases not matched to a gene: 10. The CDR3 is CAWSIPQGAKGNTIYF. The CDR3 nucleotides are TGTGCCTGGAGTATTCCCCAGGGGGCGAAAGGAAACACCATATATTTT.

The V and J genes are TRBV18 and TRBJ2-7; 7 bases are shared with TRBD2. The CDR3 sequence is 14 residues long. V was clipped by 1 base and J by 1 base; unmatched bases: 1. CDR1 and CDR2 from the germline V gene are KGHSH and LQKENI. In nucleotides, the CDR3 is TGTGCCAGCTCACCACACGGGGGGTCCTACGAGCAGTACTTC. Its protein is CASSPHGGSYEQYF. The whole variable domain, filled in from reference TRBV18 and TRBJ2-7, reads NAGVMQNPRHLVRRRGQEARLRCSPMKGHSHVYWYRQLPEEGLKFMVYLQKENIIDESGMPKERFSAEFPKEGPSILRIQQVVRGDSAAYFCASSPHGGSYEQYFGPGTRLTVT.

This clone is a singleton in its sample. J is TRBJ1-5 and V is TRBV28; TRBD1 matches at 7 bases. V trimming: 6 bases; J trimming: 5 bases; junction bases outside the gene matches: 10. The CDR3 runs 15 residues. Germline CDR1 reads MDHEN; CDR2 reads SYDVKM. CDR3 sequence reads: CASSRRQGKDQPQHF. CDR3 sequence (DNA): TGTGCCAGCAGCCGCAGACAGGGTAAAGATCAGCCCCAGCATTTT.

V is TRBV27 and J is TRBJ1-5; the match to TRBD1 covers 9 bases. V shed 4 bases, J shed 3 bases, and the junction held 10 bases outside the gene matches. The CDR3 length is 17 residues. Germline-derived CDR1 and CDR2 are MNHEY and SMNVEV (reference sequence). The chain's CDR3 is CASSSIPRDRVNQPQHF. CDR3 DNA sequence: TGTGCCAGCAGTTCGATCCCCCGGGACAGGGTCAATCAGCCCCAGCATTTT.

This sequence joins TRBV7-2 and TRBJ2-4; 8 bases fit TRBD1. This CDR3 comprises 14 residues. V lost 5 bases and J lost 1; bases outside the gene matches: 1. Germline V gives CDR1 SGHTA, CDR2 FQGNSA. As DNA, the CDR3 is TGTGCCAGCAGCCGACAGGGGGCCAAAAACATTCAGTACTTC. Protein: CASSRQGAKNIQYF.

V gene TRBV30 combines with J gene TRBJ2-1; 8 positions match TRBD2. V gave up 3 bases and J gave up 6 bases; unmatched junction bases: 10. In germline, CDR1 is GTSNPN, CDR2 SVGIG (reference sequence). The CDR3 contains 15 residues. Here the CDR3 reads CAWSRTSGVGNEQFF. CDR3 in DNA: TGTGCCTGGAGCCGAACTAGCGGAGTAGGCAATGAGCAGTTCTTC.

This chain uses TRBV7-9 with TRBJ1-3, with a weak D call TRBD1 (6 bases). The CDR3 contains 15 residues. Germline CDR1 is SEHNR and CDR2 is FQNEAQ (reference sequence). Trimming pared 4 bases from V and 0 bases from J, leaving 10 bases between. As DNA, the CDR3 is TGTGCCAGCAGCTCCGGACAGAACTCTGGAAACACCATATATTTT. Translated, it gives CASSSGQNSGNTIYF.

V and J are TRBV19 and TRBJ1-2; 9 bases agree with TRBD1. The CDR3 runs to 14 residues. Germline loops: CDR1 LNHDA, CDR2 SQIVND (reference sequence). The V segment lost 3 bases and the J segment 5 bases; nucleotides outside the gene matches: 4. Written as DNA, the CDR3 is TGTGCCAGTAGTATTAGCGGACAGGGGTATGGCTACACCTTC. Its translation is CASSISGQGYGYTF.

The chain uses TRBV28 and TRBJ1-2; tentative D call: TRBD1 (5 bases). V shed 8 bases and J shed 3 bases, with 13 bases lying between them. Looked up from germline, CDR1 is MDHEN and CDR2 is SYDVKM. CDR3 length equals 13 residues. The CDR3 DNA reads TGTGCCAGCCGCCCAGGGCATGACTATGGCTACACCTTC. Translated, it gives CASRPGHDYGYTF.

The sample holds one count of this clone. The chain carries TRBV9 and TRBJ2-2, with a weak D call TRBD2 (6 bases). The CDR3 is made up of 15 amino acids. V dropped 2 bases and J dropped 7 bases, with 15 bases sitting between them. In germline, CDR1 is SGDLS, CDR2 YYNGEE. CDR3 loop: CASSVWASDSGELFF. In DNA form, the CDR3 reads TGTGCCAGCAGCGTGTGGGCTAGCGATAGCGGGGAGCTGTTTTTT.

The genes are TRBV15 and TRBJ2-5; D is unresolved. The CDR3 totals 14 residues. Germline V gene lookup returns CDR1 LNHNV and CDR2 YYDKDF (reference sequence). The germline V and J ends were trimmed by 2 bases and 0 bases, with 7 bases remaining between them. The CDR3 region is CATSRLEYQETQYF. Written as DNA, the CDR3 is TGTGCCACCAGCAGACTAGAGTACCAAGAGACCCAGTACTTC. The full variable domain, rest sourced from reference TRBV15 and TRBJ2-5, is DAMVIQNPRYQVTQFGKPVTLSCSQTLNHNVMYWYQQKSSQAPKLLFHYYDKDFNNEADTPDNFQSRRPNTSFCFLDIRSPGLGDTAMYLCATSRLEYQETQYFGPGTRLLVL.

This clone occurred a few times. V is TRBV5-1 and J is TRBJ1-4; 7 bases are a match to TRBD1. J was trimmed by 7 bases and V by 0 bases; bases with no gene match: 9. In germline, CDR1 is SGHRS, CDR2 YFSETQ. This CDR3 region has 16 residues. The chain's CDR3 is CASSLATGDLGEKLFF. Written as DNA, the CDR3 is TGCGCCAGCAGCTTGGCTACAGGGGATTTAGGTGAAAAACTGTTTTTT.

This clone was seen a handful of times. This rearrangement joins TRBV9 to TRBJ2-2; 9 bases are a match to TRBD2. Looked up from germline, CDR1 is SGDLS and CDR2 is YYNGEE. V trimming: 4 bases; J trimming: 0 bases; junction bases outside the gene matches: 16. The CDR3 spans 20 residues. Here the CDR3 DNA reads TGTGCCAGCAGCCCCGGGCTAGCGGGGCCCAATCCCGCGAACACCGGGGAGCTGTTTTTT. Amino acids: CASSPGLAGPNPANTGELFF.

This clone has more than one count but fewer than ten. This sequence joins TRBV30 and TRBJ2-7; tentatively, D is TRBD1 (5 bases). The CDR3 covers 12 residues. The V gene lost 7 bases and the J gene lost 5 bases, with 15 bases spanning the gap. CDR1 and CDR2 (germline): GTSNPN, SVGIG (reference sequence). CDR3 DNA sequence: TGTGCCTCCTCCCCAGGGCGAAACGAGCAGTACTTC. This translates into CASSPGRNEQYF.

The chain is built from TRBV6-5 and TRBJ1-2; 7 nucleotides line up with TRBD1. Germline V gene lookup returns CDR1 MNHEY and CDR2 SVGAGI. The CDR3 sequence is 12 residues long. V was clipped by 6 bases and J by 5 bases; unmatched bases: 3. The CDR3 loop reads CASRVTGYGYTF. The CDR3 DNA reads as TGTGCCAGCAGAGTGACAGGGTATGGCTACACCTTC.

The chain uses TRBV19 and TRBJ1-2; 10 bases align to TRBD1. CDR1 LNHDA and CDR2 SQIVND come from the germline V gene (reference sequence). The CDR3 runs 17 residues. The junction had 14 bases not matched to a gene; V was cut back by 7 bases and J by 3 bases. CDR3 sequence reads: CASTITPGQGFDYGYTF. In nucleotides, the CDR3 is TGTGCCAGTACCATCACACCGGGACAGGGGTTTGACTATGGCTACACCTTC.

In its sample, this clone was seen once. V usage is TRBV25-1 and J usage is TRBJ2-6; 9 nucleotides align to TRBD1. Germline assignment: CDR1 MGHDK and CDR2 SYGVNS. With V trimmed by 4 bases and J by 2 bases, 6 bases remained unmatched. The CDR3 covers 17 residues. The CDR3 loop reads CASSAPGQGAGANVLTF. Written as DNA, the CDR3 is TGTGCCAGCAGTGCCCCGGGACAGGGCGCTGGGGCCAACGTCCTGACTTTC.

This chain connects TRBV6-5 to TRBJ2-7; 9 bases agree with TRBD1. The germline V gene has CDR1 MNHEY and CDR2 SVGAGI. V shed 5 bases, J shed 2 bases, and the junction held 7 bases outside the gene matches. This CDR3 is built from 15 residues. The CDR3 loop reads CASSTQGAGTYEQYF. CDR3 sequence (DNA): TGTGCCAGCAGTACACAGGGGGCTGGCACCTACGAGCAGTACTTC.

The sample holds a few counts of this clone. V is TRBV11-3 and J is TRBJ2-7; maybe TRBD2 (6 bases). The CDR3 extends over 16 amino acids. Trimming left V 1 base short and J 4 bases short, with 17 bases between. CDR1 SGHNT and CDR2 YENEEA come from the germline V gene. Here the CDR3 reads CASSLGAGGVGYEQYF. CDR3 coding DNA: TGTGCCAGCAGCTTAGGCGCAGGAGGGGTTGGTTACGAGCAGTACTTC.

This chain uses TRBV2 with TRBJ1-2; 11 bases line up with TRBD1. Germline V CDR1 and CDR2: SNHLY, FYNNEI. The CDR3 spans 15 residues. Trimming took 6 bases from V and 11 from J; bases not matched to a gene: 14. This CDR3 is CASRALRTGGVGYTF. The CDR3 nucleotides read TGTGCCAGCAGAGCCCTCCGGACAGGGGGCGTGGGGTACACCTTC. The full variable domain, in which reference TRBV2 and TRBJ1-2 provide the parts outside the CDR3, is EPEVTQTPSHQVTQMGQEVILRCVPISNHLYFYWYRQILGQKVEFLVSFYNNEISEKSEIFDDQFSVERPDGSNFTLKIRSTKLEDSAMYFCASRALRTGGVGYTFGSGTRLTVV.

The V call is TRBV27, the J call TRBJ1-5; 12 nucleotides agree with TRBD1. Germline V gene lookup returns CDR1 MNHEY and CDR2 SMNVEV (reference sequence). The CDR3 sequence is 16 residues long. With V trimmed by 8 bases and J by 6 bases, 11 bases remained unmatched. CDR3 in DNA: TGTGCCAGCGGGGACGGAGGGACAGGGGGCATTCAGCCCCAGCATTTT. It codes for CASGDGGTGGIQPQHF.

The CDR3 protein is CASSIRYRDSYEQYF. As DNA, the CDR3 is TGTGCCAGTAGTATTCGCTACAGGGACTCCTACGAGCAGTACTTC. The chain recombines TRBV19 with TRBJ2-7, with D maybe TRBD1 (6 bases). V was shortened by 3 bases and J by 0 bases, with 12 bases between the two germline ends. This CDR3 spans 15 amino acids. Germline-derived CDR1 and CDR2 are LNHDA and SQIVND (reference sequence).

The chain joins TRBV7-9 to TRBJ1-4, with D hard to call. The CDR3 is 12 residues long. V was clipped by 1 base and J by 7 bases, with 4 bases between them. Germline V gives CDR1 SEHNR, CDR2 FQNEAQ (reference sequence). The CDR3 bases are TGTGCCAGCAGCTTAGTCGGTGAAAAACTGTTTTTT. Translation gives CASSLVGEKLFF.

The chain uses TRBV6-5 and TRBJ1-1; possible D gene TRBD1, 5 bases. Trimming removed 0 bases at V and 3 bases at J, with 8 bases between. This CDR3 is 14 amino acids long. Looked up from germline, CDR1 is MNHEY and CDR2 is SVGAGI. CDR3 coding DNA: TGTGCCAGCAGTTACTCCCGGGGGTACACTGAAGCTTTCTTT. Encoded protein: CASSYSRGYTEAFF.

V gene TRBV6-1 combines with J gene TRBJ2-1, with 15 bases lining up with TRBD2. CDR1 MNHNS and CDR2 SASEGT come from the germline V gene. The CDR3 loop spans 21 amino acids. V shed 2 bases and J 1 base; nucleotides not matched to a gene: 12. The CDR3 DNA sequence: TGTGCCAGCAGTGAACGGCTAAAAGGACTAGCGGGGGGGCCATCCTACAATGAGCAGTTCTTC. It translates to CASSERLKGLAGGPSYNEQFF.

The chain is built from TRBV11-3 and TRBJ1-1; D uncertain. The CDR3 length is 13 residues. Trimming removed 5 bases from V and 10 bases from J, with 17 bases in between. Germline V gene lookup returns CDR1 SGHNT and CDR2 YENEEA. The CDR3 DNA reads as TGTGCCAGCAGCGAACCAGTACGGGGTGCAGCTTTCTTT. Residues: CASSEPVRGAAFF. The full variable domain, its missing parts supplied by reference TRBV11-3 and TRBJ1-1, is EAGVVQSPRYKIIEKKQPVAFWCNPISGHNTLYWYLQNLGQGPELLIRYENEEAVDDSQLPKDRFSAERLKGVDSTLKIQPAELGDSAVYLCASSEPVRGAAFFGQGTRLTVV.

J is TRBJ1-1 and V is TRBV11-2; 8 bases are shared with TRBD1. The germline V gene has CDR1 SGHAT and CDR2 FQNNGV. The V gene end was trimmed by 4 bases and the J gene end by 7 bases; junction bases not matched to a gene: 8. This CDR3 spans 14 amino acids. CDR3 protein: CASSSGADRVEAFF. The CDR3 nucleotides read TGTGCCAGCAGCTCAGGGGCGGACAGGGTTGAAGCTTTCTTT.

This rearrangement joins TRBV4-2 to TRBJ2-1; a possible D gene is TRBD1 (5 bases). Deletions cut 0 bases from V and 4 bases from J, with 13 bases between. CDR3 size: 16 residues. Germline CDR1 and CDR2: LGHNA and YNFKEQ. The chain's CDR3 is CASSQDVQGLYNEQFF. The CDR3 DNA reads TGTGCCAGCAGCCAAGATGTTCAGGGCCTGTACAATGAGCAGTTCTTC.

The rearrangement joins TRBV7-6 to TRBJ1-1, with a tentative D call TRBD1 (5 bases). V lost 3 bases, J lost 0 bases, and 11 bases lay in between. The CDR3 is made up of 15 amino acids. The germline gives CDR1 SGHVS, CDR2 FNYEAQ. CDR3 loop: CASSLGPEMNTEAFF. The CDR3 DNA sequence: TGTGCCAGCAGCTTGGGGCCGGAAATGAACACTGAAGCTTTCTTT.

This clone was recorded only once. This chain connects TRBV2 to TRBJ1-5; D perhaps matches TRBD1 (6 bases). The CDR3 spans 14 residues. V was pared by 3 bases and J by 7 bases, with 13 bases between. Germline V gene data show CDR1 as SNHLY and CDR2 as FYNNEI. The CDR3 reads CASSEGGAAQPQHF. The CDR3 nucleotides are TGTGCCAGCAGTGAGGGGGGGGCGGCGCAGCCCCAGCATTTT.

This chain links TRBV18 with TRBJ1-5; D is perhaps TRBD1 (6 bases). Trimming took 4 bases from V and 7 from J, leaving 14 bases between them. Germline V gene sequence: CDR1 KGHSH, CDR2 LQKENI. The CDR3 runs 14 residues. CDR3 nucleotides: TGTGCCAGCTCACAACAGGGAAAAGAGCAGCCCCAGCATTTT. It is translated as CASSQQGKEQPQHF.